This T cell receptor (beta chain) was recovered during a study of shared clonotypes between healthy human individuals. Study summary: Researchers drew samples from a couple of women and a few men aged 18 to 49.

This CDR3 region has 10 residues. Libraries were prepared by immunoSEQ multiplex PCR; TCRdb keeps only in-frame clonotypes and omits some of them. Of 450,000 to 500,000 clones in the sample, 70% to 85% were seen once. On this clone itself: Its target is unknown.

Study outcomes and limitations: Blood was the sole source, and tissue repertoires probably differ. Measured sharing among donors was expected to vary with sequencing depth.

Sequenced sample: PBMCs. The receptor was derived from a woman aged 40 to 49 in good health. Some clones in this sample may be carry-over from other donors' samples. This rearrangement joins TRBV21-1 to TRBJ2-3; TRBD2, as called in the table, went unchecked against the DNA. TRBV21-1 is shown as a pseudogene. The chain's CDR3 is CAKTYEAQYF. DNA of the CDR3: TGTGCCAAGACTTACGAGGCGCAGTATTTT.